This TCR beta chain was identified during a study of T cells in tumors after PD-1 blockade. Background on the study: A subset received ongoing vismodegib 150 mg daily alongside anti-PD-1 therapy.

With 0 bases removed from V and 8 bases from J, the gap between germline ends came to 7 bases. Germline CDR1 reads MGHRA; CDR2 reads YSYEKL. The CDR3 runs to 13 residues. TCRdb's copy holds only in-frame clones and misses some; the assay was immunoSEQ multiplex PCR. Counted here are just under 65,000 clones, 74% occurring once; the ten biggest clones make up 4% to 5%. This clone appeared a few times. The target antigen is unknown. Points from the study as a whole: Some novel exhausted tumor clones appeared in pre-treatment blood, suggesting peripheral recruitment.

This specimen was PBMCs, taken after anti-PD-1 treatment. The chain recombines TRBV4-1 with TRBJ2-2; maybe TRBD1 (6 bases). This TCR came from a human donor with basal cell carcinoma. DNA of the CDR3: TGCGCCAGCAGCCAAGACGGGACAGGGGAGCTGTTTTTT. It yields the protein CASSQDGTGELFF.